This section outlines one T cell receptor (beta chain) sequence together with its context. The method was immunoSEQ multiplex PCR; TCRdb's version includes in-frame clones alone and lacks a portion of them. The sample lists fewer than 55,000 clones, 75% to 90% seen once, with around 4.7% in the top ten. CDR1 is SGHAT, CDR2 FQNNGV, per germline. The CDR3 is 16 residues long. With 5 bases clipped from V and 6 bases from J, the junction kept 13 bases outside the gene matches. This sample is drawn from a study of T cell changes during pregnancy in multiple sclerosis. Sequenced material: peripheral blood, taken in the second trimester of pregnancy. This clonotype originated in a female donor in good health, enrolled as a control in a pregnancy study. The chain links TRBV11-2 to TRBJ1-5, with 7 positions matching TRBD1. This CDR3 reads CASSKTTGARGQPQHF. In DNA, the CDR3 is TGTGCCAGCAGCAAGACCACAGGGGCCCGGGGTCAGCCCCAGCATTTT.